This T cell receptor (beta chain) came from a study of cytomegalovirus exposure and HLA in healthy donors. The CDR3 extends over 17 amino acids. With 60 Vbeta and 13 Jbeta primers, the PCR was carried out. TCRdb's copy holds only in-frame clones and misses some; the assay was immunoSEQ multiplex PCR. The sample yields around 150,000 clones, about 70% seen once. To note about this clone: What it recognizes is unknown.

General study findings and limits: The authors assumed roughly uniform sequencing depth across donors for presence/absence analyses. HLA-A and HLA-B allele assignments for most subjects were reportedly predicted accurately using TCR beta sequences. Across HLA loci, a later analysis found differing TCR association rates, with DRB1 most and HLA-C fewest. In an earlier analysis, productive rearrangement rates for most beta V segments clustered near 87% or 30%.

This TCR derives from a male donor in good health and CMV-seronegative. The specimen was PBMCs. The chain carries TRBV7-5 and TRBJ1-2; the table's D gene call, TRBD1, was not cross checked with the DNA. TRBV7-5 is reported as a pseudogene. The CDR3 sequence is CVRSLALQGQGADGYTF. CDR3 nucleotides: TGTGTCAGAAGCTTAGCGCTACAAGGTCAGGGGGCAGATGGCTACACCTTC.